These T cell receptor beta chains were read from a single sample in a study of T cell responses to AZD1222 COVID-19 vaccine. Method: immunoSEQ multiplex PCR; TCRdb's copy keeps in-frame clones and lacks some. The sample holds around 140,000 clones, roughly nine tenths seen once. The source was peripheral blood, collected on day 0 of AZD1222 vaccination. The source is an adult in good health. The CDR3 runs from the conserved cysteine through the conserved F or W. A D gene is named only where the DNA matches it firmly.

V,D,J,CDR3,DNA
TRBV3-1/TRBV3-2,.,TRBJ2-7,CASSQDLGTTYEQYF,TGTGCCAGCAGCCAAGATTTAGGGACAACATACGAGCAGTACTTC
TRBV12-3/TRBV12-4,.,TRBJ1-4,CASSRTTKEKLFF,TGTGCCAGCAGCCGGACGACGAAAGAAAAACTGTTTTTT
TRBV10-3,TRBD1,TRBJ2-7,CAISPGQGITYEQYF,TGTGCCATCAGCCCCGGACAGGGGATCACCTACGAGCAGTACTTC
TRBV5-1,.,TRBJ2-2,CASSVGGANTGELFF,TGCGCCAGCAGCGTAGGGGGAGCGAACACCGGGGAGCTGTTTTTT
TRBV19,.,TRBJ1-1,CASSFTSMNTEAFF,TGTGCCAGTAGTTTCACTTCCATGAACACTGAAGCTTTCTTT
TRBV3-1/TRBV3-2,.,TRBJ1-2,CASSLPRNYGYTF,TGTGCCAGCAGCCTCCCCAGAAACTATGGCTACACCTTC
TRBV7-2,TRBD2,TRBJ2-1,CASSSGGLGPYNEQFF,TGTGCCAGCAGCTCTGGAGGACTAGGACCCTACAATGAGCAGTTCTTC
TRBV6-5,.,TRBJ1-1,CASRPTPTNTEAFF,TGTGCCAGCAGGCCCACGCCCACTAACACTGAAGCTTTCTTT
TRBV19,.,TRBJ2-1,CASSPQGYSSNEQFF,TGTGCCAGTAGTCCTCAAGGGTATAGTAGCAATGAGCAGTTCTTC
TRBV19,.,TRBJ1-2,CASSIRGMGSGGYTF,TGTGCCAGTAGTATTAGGGGCATGGGATCAGGTGGCTACACCTTC
TRBV9,.,TRBJ2-5,CARLKRSGETQYF,TGTGCCAGGCTAAAGAGATCCGGGGAGACCCAGTACTTC
TRBV19,.,TRBJ1-1,CASSFSGNTEAFF,TGTGCCAGTAGTTTTTCAGGGAACACTGAAGCTTTCTTT
TRBV15,TRBD1,TRBJ1-2,CATSRGTAATPLYGYTF,TGTGCCACCAGCCGGGGGACAGCCGCTACCCCGCTCTATGGCTACACCTTC
TRBV27,.,TRBJ2-5,CASSFVGETQYF,TGTGCCAGCAGTTTTGTCGGAGAGACCCAGTACTTC
TRBV6-5,.,TRBJ2-3,CASSYSTPTLGRTQYF,TGTGCCAGCAGTTACTCGACTCCGACTTTGGGACGTACGCAGTATTTT